The source of this T cell receptor beta chain is a study of identical twins. General study results and limits: Analyses of zero insertions could, in part, be confounded by invariant MAIT and iNKT cells. Weaker excess sharing between twins was seen in beta out-of-frame sequences.

TCRdb used MiXCR to reprocess the 5' RACE reads, holding one entry per CDR3 protein. The sample contains 310,000 or so distinct CDR3 sequences, nearly 9.5% of which appear only once. This CDR3 spans 13 amino acids. With 4 bases removed from V and 3 bases from J, the gap between germline ends came to 10 bases. CDR1 is ENHRY and CDR2 is SYGVKD in the germline V gene. In this sample, this clonotype turned up a few times. Antigen unknown. The same specimen was also included in a second study, on yellow fever vaccine responses in identical twins.

The source material was CD8+ T cells sorted from blood. The chain joins TRBV10-3 to TRBJ2-7; perhaps TRBD2 as D (6 bases). This receptor was taken from a woman aged 18-35 years in good health. CDR3 residues: CAISVGGDYEQYF. The CDR3 DNA is TGTGCCATCAGTGTAGGAGGGGACTACGAGCAGTACTTC.